The 29 T cell receptor beta chains listed next were all sequenced from one sample in a study of lymphopenia after photon versus proton radiotherapy. Assay: immunoSEQ multiplex PCR; the TCRdb copy retains only in-frame clones and omits some. The sample carries over 10,000 clones, about 88% recorded once. Sequences were derived from peripheral blood, sampled from a patient treated with photon-based radiotherapy. The receptors stem from a man in his sixties with pancreatic cancer.

This clone was picked up one time. V usage is TRBV6-1 and J usage is TRBJ2-5; D possibly uses TRBD1 or TRBD2 (5 bases each). Trimming took 8 bases from V and 4 from J, leaving 11 bases between them. The CDR3 consists of 12 residues. The germline gives CDR1 MNHNS, CDR2 SASEGT. DNA of the CDR3: TGTGCCAGCGAGGGGCGAGGAGAGACCCAGTACTTC. Protein sequence: CASEGRGETQYF.

The V call is TRBV5-1, the J call TRBJ1-1; D remains ambiguous. Germline CDR1 is SGHRS and CDR2 is YFSETQ. The germline V and J ends were trimmed by 9 bases and 3 bases, with 21 bases remaining between them. The CDR3 extends over 15 amino acids. The CDR3 bases are TGCGCCACTGCTTTTAATAACCCCGCTGACACTGAAGCTTTCTTT. Amino acid sequence: CATAFNNPADTEAFF.

This chain connects TRBV19 to TRBJ2-5; D remains unclear. V was shortened by 6 bases and J by 0 bases, with 8 bases between the two germline ends. The CDR3 extends over 13 amino acids. Germline assignment: CDR1 LNHDA and CDR2 SQIVND (reference sequence). The CDR3 DNA sequence: TGTGCCAGTAGCACCGGGTACCAAGAGACCCAGTACTTC. It codes for CASSTGYQETQYF.

V is TRBV5-1 and J is TRBJ1-1, with 7 bases fitting TRBD1. The germline V gene encodes CDR1 SGHRS and CDR2 YFSETQ. The CDR3 runs 14 residues. The V and J ends lost 0 bases and 7 bases, in that order; junction bases with no gene match: 6. CDR3 in DNA: TGCGCCAGCAGCTTGGCGGTCGGGACAGATGAAGCTTTCTTT. Amino acids: CASSLAVGTDEAFF. Based on the CDR3 plus reference TRBV5-1 and TRBJ1-1, the full variable domain is KAGVTQTPRYLIKTRGQQVTLSCSPISGHRSVSWYQQTPGQGLQFLFEYFSETQRNKGNFPGRFSGRQFSNSRSEMNVSTLELGDSALYLCASSLAVGTDEAFFGQGTRLTVV.

The gene calls are TRBV4-1 and TRBJ1-2, with D hard to call. This CDR3 has 16 amino acids. Germline CDR1 reads MGHRA; CDR2 reads YSYEKL. V lost 2 bases and J 2 bases, leaving 15 bases between the germline ends. The CDR3 protein is CASSQTLRGKNYGYTF. The CDR3 DNA is TGCGCCAGCAGCCAAACCCTTAGAGGAAAAAACTATGGCTACACCTTC.

The chain joins TRBV6-1 to TRBJ1-1; D call uncertain. The CDR3 extends over 20 amino acids. In germline, CDR1 is MNHNS, CDR2 SASEGT. The germline V and J ends were trimmed by 4 bases and 2 bases, with 29 bases remaining between them. CDR3 in DNA: TGTGCCAGCAGTGGTTTTGAGTCGGGTTACGGTCCTTGGGGTAACACTGAAGCTTTCTTT. Its protein is CASSGFESGYGPWGNTEAFF.

This chain joins TRBV5-1 and TRBJ2-3, with 9 bases that match TRBD2. V gave up 0 bases and J gave up 7 bases; unmatched junction bases: 6. The CDR3 runs to 15 residues. CDR1 and CDR2 (germline): SGHRS, YFSETQ. As DNA, the CDR3 is TGCGCCAGCAGCTTGGTAGCGGGGGAACTTAATACGCAGTATTTT. Protein: CASSLVAGELNTQYF.

The chain couples TRBV18 to TRBJ2-7; D is uncertain. Germline V CDR1 and CDR2: KGHSH, LQKENI. Trimming stripped 3 bases from V and 4 bases from J, with 4 bases between. This CDR3 region has 11 residues. The CDR3 loop reads CASSPQYEQYF. Written as DNA, the CDR3 is TGTGCCAGCTCACCCCAGTACGAGCAGTACTTC.

The gene calls are TRBV7-3 and TRBJ2-2; D call uncertain. There are 14 residues in the CDR3. The V end was cut by 2 bases, the J end by 1 base, with 5 bases between. The germline V gene encodes CDR1 SGHTA and CDR2 FQGTGA. The CDR3 nucleotides read TGTGCCAGCAGCTTAGGAGTGAACACCGGGGAGCTGTTTTTT. As protein: CASSLGVNTGELFF.

The V and J genes are TRBV6-6 and TRBJ2-1, with TRBD1 matching 11 bases. The germline CDR1 and CDR2 sequences are MNHNY and SVGAGI (reference sequence). The CDR3 consists of 15 residues. The V gene end was trimmed by 5 bases and the J gene end by 4 bases; junction bases not matched to a gene: 4. CDR3 nucleotides: TGTGCCAGCAGTCAGGACAGGGGGCCTTACAATGAGCAGTTCTTC. Its protein product is CASSQDRGPYNEQFF.

In nucleotides, the CDR3 is TGCGCCAGCAGCTCGACAGGGGGGGCAGAGACCCAGTACTTC. Its protein product is CASSSTGGAETQYF. The chain couples TRBV5-1 to TRBJ2-5; 9 bases map to TRBD1. In germline, CDR1 is SGHRS, CDR2 YFSETQ. With 3 bases clipped from V and 4 bases from J, the junction kept 4 bases outside the gene matches. This CDR3 has 14 residues. The full variable domain, completed using reference TRBV5-1 and TRBJ2-5, is KAGVTQTPRYLIKTRGQQVTLSCSPISGHRSVSWYQQTPGQGLQFLFEYFSETQRNKGNFPGRFSGRQFSNSRSEMNVSTLELGDSALYLCASSSTGGAETQYFGPGTRLLVL.

The genes are TRBV19 and TRBJ2-7; D gene unclear. The CDR3 is made up of 12 amino acids. From germline, CDR1 is LNHDA and CDR2 SQIVND (reference sequence). The V end was cut by 0 bases, the J end by 4 bases, with 4 bases between. CDR3 sequence: CASSIDRYEQYF. In DNA form, the CDR3 reads TGTGCCAGTAGTATAGATCGGTACGAGCAGTACTTC.

The rearrangement uses TRBV5-1 and TRBJ2-2, with D hard to call. V dropped 2 bases and J dropped 1 base, with 9 bases sitting between them. The length of the CDR3 is 15 residues. CDR1 and CDR2 (germline): SGHRS, YFSETQ. CDR3 DNA sequence: TGCGCCAGCAGCTTAGGCCACAGGAACACCGGGGAGCTGTTTTTT. It is translated as CASSLGHRNTGELFF.

The V and J genes are TRBV9 and TRBJ2-7; 11 bases align to TRBD1. The CDR3 sequence is 15 residues long. J lost 3 bases, V lost 4 bases, and 6 bases had no gene match. Germline lookup yields CDR1 SGDLS and CDR2 YYNGEE. CDR3: CASSPTGQGDYEQYF. CDR3 nucleotide sequence: TGTGCCAGCAGCCCGACGGGACAGGGGGACTACGAGCAGTACTTC.

The V call is TRBV29-1, the J call TRBJ1-2; no clear D gene. Germline V gives CDR1 SQVTM, CDR2 ANQGSEA. CDR3 length: 12 residues. Trimming took off 6 bases at V and 4 bases at J, with 12 bases between the two ends. CDR3 amino acids: CSVDGGRYGYTF. Written as DNA, the CDR3 is TGCAGCGTCGACGGCGGCCGCTATGGCTACACCTTC.

CDR3 DNA sequence: TGTGCCAGCCAACCGGGTGGTCCCGCTAACACCGGGGAGCTGTTTTTT. Protein: CASQPGGPANTGELFF. J is TRBJ2-2 and V is TRBV5-4; D gene unclear. CDR1 and CDR2 from the germline V gene are SGHNT and YYREEE (reference sequence). This CDR3 is built from 16 residues. Trimming cost V 7 bases and J 2 bases, with 18 bases left between them. The full variable domain, with the rest looked up from reference TRBV5-4 and TRBJ2-2, is ETGVTQSPTHLIKTRGQQVTLRCSSQSGHNTVSWYQQALGQGPQFIFQYYREEENGRGNFPPRFSGLQFPNYSSELNVNALELDDSALYLCASQPGGPANTGELFFGEGSRLTVL.

The chain joins TRBV2 to TRBJ1-6, with D uncertain. The CDR3 is 15 amino acids. The germline CDR1 and CDR2 sequences are SNHLY and FYNNEI. Trimming stripped 4 bases from V and 0 bases from J, with 7 bases between. The CDR3 nucleotides are TGTGCCAGCAGTGGGGGAAGCTCCTATAATTCACCCCTCCACTTT. Translated: CASSGGSSYNSPLHF.

The chain's CDR3 is CASSYWGEQYF. CDR3 in DNA: TGTGCCAGCAGTTATTGGGGCGAGCAGTACTTC. The chain links TRBV6-9 to TRBJ2-7; no reliable D call. This CDR3 region has 11 residues. Germline CDR1 MNHGY, CDR2 SVAAGI. With 1 base removed from V and 6 bases from J, the gap between germline ends came to 4 bases.

The CDR3 DNA reads as TGTGCCATCAGTGAGGACAACATTCAGTACTTC. Residues: CAISEDNIQYF. The genes are TRBV10-3 and TRBJ2-4; D is unclear. The CDR3 contains 11 residues. Germline lookup yields CDR1 ENHRY and CDR2 SYGVKD. The V gene lost 2 bases and the J gene lost 7 bases, with 3 bases spanning the gap.

The chain couples TRBV7-9 to TRBJ1-1; D is uncertain. The CDR3 is made up of 16 amino acids. The germline CDR1 and CDR2 sequences are SEHNR and FQNEAQ (reference sequence). The V and J ends lost 1 base and 5 bases respectively, with 17 bases between them. DNA for the CDR3: TGTGCCAGCAGCTTAGATTCGCAGGCGGGTCGGACTGAAGCTTTCTTT. It is translated as CASSLDSQAGRTEAFF. Drawing the rest from reference TRBV7-9 and TRBJ1-1, the complete variable domain is DTGVSQNPRHKITKRGQNVTFRCDPISEHNRLYWYRQTLGQGPEFLTYFQNEAQLEKSRLLSDRFSAERPKGSFSTLEIQRTEQGDSAMYLCASSLDSQAGRTEAFFGQGTRLTVV.

The rearrangement uses TRBV6-1 and TRBJ2-5; 8 bases are shared with TRBD2. The CDR3 extends over 16 amino acids. V shed 4 bases, J shed 2 bases, and the junction held 9 bases outside the gene matches. Germline loops: CDR1 MNHNS, CDR2 SASEGT. The chain's CDR3 is CASSVPPGGGQETQYF. The CDR3 DNA sequence: TGTGCCAGCAGTGTCCCCCCGGGAGGGGGGCAAGAGACCCAGTACTTC.

The gene calls are TRBV7-6 and TRBJ2-2; 11 nucleotides agree with TRBD2. Germline CDR1 and CDR2: SGHVS and FNYEAQ. V was pared by 2 bases and J by 6 bases, with 11 bases of the junction left unmatched. This CDR3 is built from 18 residues. CDR3: CASSLQLAGGQNPGELFF. DNA of the CDR3: TGTGCCAGCAGCTTACAATTAGCGGGGGGGCAAAACCCCGGGGAGCTGTTTTTT.

The sample holds a few counts of this clone. The V and J genes are TRBV4-3 and TRBJ1-2, with D possibly being TRBD1 (6 bases). V lost 1 base, J lost 8 bases, and 14 bases lay in between. This CDR3 region has 14 residues. Germline V gene sequence: CDR1 LGHNA, CDR2 YSLEER. DNA of the CDR3: TGCGCCAGCAGCCAAGTATTGGGGGGCCGAGGCTACACCTTC. This codes for CASSQVLGGRGYTF.

The V call is TRBV5-1, the J call TRBJ1-1; 9 nucleotides line up with TRBD1. From germline, CDR1 is SGHRS and CDR2 YFSETQ. The V gene end was trimmed by 0 bases and the J gene end by 0 bases; junction bases not matched to a gene: 6. CDR3 length: 17 amino acids. The CDR3: CASSLVGQGVLNTEAFF. The CDR3 DNA follows: TGCGCCAGCAGCTTGGTGGGACAGGGAGTATTGAACACTGAAGCTTTCTTT.

J is TRBJ1-5 and V is TRBV27; a possible D gene is TRBD1 (6 bases). V lost 6 bases and J lost 0, with 21 bases in between. This CDR3 spans 18 amino acids. Germline V gene data show CDR1 as MNHEY and CDR2 as SMNVEV (reference sequence). CDR3 nucleotides: TGTGCCAGCAGCTCTGGGGGCAGCCCTTCTTATAGCAATCAGCCCCAGCATTTT. It translates to CASSSGGSPSYSNQPQHF.

The chain has TRBV11-2 and TRBJ2-7, with TRBD1 as a possible D gene (5 bases). CDR3 size: 14 residues. Germline V lookup: CDR1 SGHAT, CDR2 FQNNGV. V was shortened by 2 bases and J by 0 bases, with 8 bases between the two germline ends. The CDR3: CASSLTGYSYEQYF. DNA for the CDR3: TGTGCCAGCAGCTTAACAGGTTACTCCTACGAGCAGTACTTC.

Only one count was recorded for this clone. The CDR3 coding sequence is TGCGCCAGCAGCTTGTGGGGACTAGGCCCAGATACGCAGTATTTT. Encoded protein: CASSLWGLGPDTQYF. The rearrangement uses TRBV5-1 and TRBJ2-3; the match to TRBD2 covers 8 bases. Germline V gene lookup returns CDR1 SGHRS and CDR2 YFSETQ. This CDR3 contains 15 residues. V lost 1 base, J lost 4 bases, and 5 bases stayed unmatched.

This clone was picked up a small number of times. V and J are TRBV19 and TRBJ1-5; D unresolved. The CDR3 contains 17 residues. V was shortened by 3 bases and J by 0 bases, with 15 bases between the two germline ends. Germline V gives CDR1 LNHDA, CDR2 SQIVND (reference sequence). CDR3 in DNA: TGTGCCAGTAGTATTCGCCAAGGAAGATATAGCAATCAGCCCCAGCATTTT. This gives the protein CASSIRQGRYSNQPQHF.

The genes are TRBV18 and TRBJ2-7; TRBD1 or TRBD2 may be the D gene (5 bases each). V was cut by 5 bases and J by 0 bases, with 14 bases left in between. Germline CDR1 KGHSH, CDR2 LQKENI. This CDR3 region has 15 residues. The DNA of the CDR3 is TGTGCCAGCTCAGCCGGGACGGCAAGCTCCTACGAGCAGTACTTC. This translates into CASSAGTASSYEQYF.